The entry that follows covers one T cell receptor beta chain sequence. This clonotype was detected only once. Its antigen remains unidentified. No much larger clonotype is one base removed from it; base qualities were not supplied. This sample is drawn from a study of blood T cells in healthy people across ages (dated by TCRdb to the mid-2010s). As for the study more broadly: In model experiments, template switching captured about one uniquely barcoded TCR beta cDNA molecule for every two T cells. Age-related changes in TCR beta repertoire diversity were measured in the study by deep sequencing normalized with unique cDNA molecular identifiers. The donors were split into four age groups: young (average 16 years), middle-aged (39), aged (more than 55) and long-lived (over 75). To avoid experimental bias, donors of different ages were spread randomly across the sequencing lanes. Two additional independent replicas of 1 million unique cDNA reads from the same blood draw were analyzed for two donors (one aged 18 to 30 and one aged 80 or older).

The CDR3 runs 14 amino acids, cysteine and phenylalanine included. The CDR3 DNA has 42 bases and is translated from base 1. The germline V gene encodes CDR1 MDHEN and CDR2 SYDVKM. The receptor library was made with 5' RACE. Data came from an Illumina HiSeq 2500. A second PCR of about 6 to 11 cycles was run with a J-beta primer mix and a sample-barcoded 5' primer. Each TCR beta cDNA molecule received a unique molecular identifier from a template-switch 5' adaptor carrying 12 random nucleotides. Each sample yielded at least 2.5 million CDR3-containing paired-end reads. First-strand cDNA was synthesized from all RNA with the Mint cDNA synthesis kit, primed by a TRBC-specific oligonucleotide. Following uracil-DNA glycosylase treatment, all cDNA underwent a first 18-cycle PCR with the universal primers M1SS and BC2_uni_R. In the original analysis: Each sample was normalized by randomly selecting 1 million high-quality reads, each carrying a distinct molecular identifier. Reads sharing molecular identifiers were discarded rather than binned into consensus sequences. MiTCR, set to a Q25 quality threshold and the strictest error-elimination algorithm, was used for CDR3 identification, clonotype clustering and error correction. A nonparametric unseen species model with Euler transformation was used to estimate a lower bound on total TCR beta diversity. Using fastp at Q25 and MiXCR, TCRdb reprocessed the public reads and kept productive beta chains. Each CDR3 protein gets just one entry, which takes the most common genes and DNA from the rows behind it. TCRdb assigned the V and J calls; the authors' analysis was not used. The sample yields over 1.5 million distinct CDR3 sequences; around 50% were counted once. The biggest ten clones account for over 2% of the sample.

Study-wide findings and limitations: Since profiling was done on bulk unsorted PBMCs, naive and antigen-experienced compartments could not be conclusively compared. Because donor CMV infection status was unknown, age-related changes in expanded clonotypes were potentially confounded. Estimates of total diversity from one million sequenced T cells were regarded as lower bounds and underestimates. The percentage of naive T cells measured by flow cytometry correlated strongly with observed TCR beta diversity. Observed TCR beta diversity per million T cells fell roughly linearly with age, and a significant reduction was already apparent by age roughly 40. Compared with the aged group, the long-lived group had more naive CD4+ T cells, fewer expanded clones and increased TCR diversity, suggesting age selection.

The approximately 41 donors, aged about 6 to 100 years, were systemically healthy Caucasian individuals from Russia. Each donor gave approximately 10 milliliters of peripheral blood, collected into EDTA-treated Vacutainer tubes. Ficoll-Paque density-gradient centrifugation was used to isolate PBMCs, with at least 7 million per sample. Total RNA, at least 6 micrograms per sample, was extracted from PBMCs with Trizol reagent. The percentages of naive CD45RAhigh/CD27high T cells were determined by flow cytometry on a PBMC aliquot from every donor. The rearrangement combines TRBV28 with TRBJ2-1, with 7 bases in between that match TRBD2. The J call could be wrong; TRBJ2-7 is a better fit for the DNA end. The receptor comes from a woman aged 35 to 49 in good health. Specimen: blood. For the CDR3, the sequence is CASGRGLSYNEQYF. The nucleotides read TGTGCCAGCGGGAGGGGCCTATCCTACAATGAGCAGTACTTC.